This TCR beta chain was sequenced in a study of T cell changes during pregnancy in multiple sclerosis. Per the germline V gene, CDR1 is SEHNR and CDR2 is FQNEAQ (reference sequence). V was clipped by 4 bases and J by 7 bases; unmatched bases: 9. This CDR3 is built from 15 residues. Libraries were prepared by immunoSEQ multiplex PCR; TCRdb keeps only in-frame clonotypes and omits some of them. The sample has about 69,000 clones, around 90% seen once. The sequencing here drew on CD4+ T cells from peripheral blood mononuclear cells, taken in the third trimester of pregnancy. The chain is built from TRBV7-9 and TRBJ1-5, with 8 nucleotides matching TRBD1. The clonotype originates from a female donor in good health, enrolled as a control in a pregnancy study. The CDR3 region has the DNA TGTGCCAGCAGCTCCCTCGGACAGGGAGGGCAGCCCCAGCATTTT. Its translation is CASSSLGQGGQPQHF.